This T cell receptor beta chain is from a study of CD8+ T cells in alopecia areata. Notes on the study in general: Normal skin's resident alphabeta T cells are also sequenced in scalp samples.

The junction had 9 bases not matched to a gene; V was cut back by 2 bases and J by 8 bases. The V gene's germline CDR1 is SEHNR and CDR2 FQNEAQ (reference sequence). The CDR3 covers 16 residues. RNA extraction and reverse transcription yielded cDNA as sequencing template. TCRdb's table, derived via immunoSEQ multiplex PCR, lists solely in-frame clones and lacks some. The repertoire holds 50,000 to 70,000 clones, with roughly two fifths as singletons. Worth noting for this clone: Its antigen is currently unknown.

The source is a human donor with alopecia areata. The chain is built from TRBV7-9 and TRBJ2-1, with TRBD2 identical over 10 bases. The specimen sequenced was NKG2D-low CD8+ T cells sorted from blood. The CDR3 bases are TGTGCCAGCAGCTTAATGAGCGGGAGGGCCGGGGATGAGCAGTTCTTC. It is translated as CASSLMSGRAGDEQFF.